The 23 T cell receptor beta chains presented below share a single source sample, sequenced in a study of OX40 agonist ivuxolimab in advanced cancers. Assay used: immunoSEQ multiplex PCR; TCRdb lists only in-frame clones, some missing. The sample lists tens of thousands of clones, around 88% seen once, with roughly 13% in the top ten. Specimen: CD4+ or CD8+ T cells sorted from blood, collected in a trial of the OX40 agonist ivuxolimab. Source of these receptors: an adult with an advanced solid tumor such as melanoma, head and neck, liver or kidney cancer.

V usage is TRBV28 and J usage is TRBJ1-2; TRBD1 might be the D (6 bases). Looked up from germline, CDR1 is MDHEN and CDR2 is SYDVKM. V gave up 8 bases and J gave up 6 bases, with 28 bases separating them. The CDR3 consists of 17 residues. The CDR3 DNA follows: TGTGCCAGCCGCCTTAGGGGGGAGGGACTTCTCTATAATGGCTACACCTTC. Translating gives CASRLRGEGLLYNGYTF.

CDR3 protein: CASSAQLTHEQFF. Here the CDR3 DNA reads TGTGCCAGCAGCGCCCAGTTGACGCATGAGCAGTTCTTC. This chain uses TRBV9 with TRBJ2-1, with unresolved D. Trimming took off 3 bases at V and 8 bases at J, with 12 bases between the two ends. Germline V CDR1 and CDR2: SGDLS, YYNGEE. This CDR3 has 13 residues.

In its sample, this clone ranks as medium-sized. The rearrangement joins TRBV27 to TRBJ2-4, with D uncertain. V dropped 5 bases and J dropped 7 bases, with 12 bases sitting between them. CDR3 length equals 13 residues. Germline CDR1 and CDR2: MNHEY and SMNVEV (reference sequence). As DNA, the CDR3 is TGTGCCAGCAGTCCCCCCGACGTGAACATTCAGTACTTC. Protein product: CASSPPDVNIQYF.

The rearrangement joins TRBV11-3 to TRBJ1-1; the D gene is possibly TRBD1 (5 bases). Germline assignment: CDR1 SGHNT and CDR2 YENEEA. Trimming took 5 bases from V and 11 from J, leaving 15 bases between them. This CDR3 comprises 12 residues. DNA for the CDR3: TGTGCCAGCAGCGGCGGTGTGGGGGAGGCTTTCTTT. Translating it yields CASSGGVGEAFF.

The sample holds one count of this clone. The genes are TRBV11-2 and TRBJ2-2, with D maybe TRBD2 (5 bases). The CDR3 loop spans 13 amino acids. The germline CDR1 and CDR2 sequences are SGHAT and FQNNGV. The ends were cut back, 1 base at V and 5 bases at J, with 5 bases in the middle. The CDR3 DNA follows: TGTGCCAGCAGCTTAGGGAGGACCGGGGAGCTGTTTTTT. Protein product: CASSLGRTGELFF.

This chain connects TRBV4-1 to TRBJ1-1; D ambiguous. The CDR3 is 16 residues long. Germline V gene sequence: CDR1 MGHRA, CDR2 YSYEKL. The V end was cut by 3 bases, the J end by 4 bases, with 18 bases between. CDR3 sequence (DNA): TGCGCCAGCAGCCAGATAGCCCACCGGCCCCTCACTGAAGCTTTCTTT. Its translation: CASSQIAHRPLTEAFF.

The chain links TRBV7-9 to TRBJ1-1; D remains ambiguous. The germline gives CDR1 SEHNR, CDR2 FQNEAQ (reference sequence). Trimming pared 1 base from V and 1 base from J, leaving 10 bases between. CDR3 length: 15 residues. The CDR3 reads CASSLGFLANTEAFF. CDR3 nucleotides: TGTGCCAGCAGCTTAGGGTTTTTGGCGAACACTGAAGCTTTCTTT. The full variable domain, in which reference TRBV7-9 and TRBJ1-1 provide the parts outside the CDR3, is DTGVSQNPRHKITKRGQNVTFRCDPISEHNRLYWYRQTLGQGPEFLTYFQNEAQLEKSRLLSDRFSAERPKGSFSTLEIQRTEQGDSAMYLCASSLGFLANTEAFFGQGTRLTVV.

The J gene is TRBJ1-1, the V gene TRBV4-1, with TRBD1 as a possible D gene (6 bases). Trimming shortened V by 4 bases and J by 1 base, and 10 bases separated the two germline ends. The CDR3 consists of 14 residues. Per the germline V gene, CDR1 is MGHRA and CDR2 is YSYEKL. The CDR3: CASSLVRGNTEAFF. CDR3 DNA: TGCGCCAGCAGCCTGGTCAGGGGGAACACTGAAGCTTTCTTT.

The CDR3 loop is CASSDSRYGYTF. As DNA, the CDR3 is TGTGCCAGCAGTGACAGCAGATATGGCTACACCTTC. The chain links TRBV25-1 to TRBJ1-2; D is uncertain. Per the germline V gene, CDR1 is MGHDK and CDR2 is SYGVNS. V gave up 3 bases and J gave up 5 bases, with 7 bases separating them. The CDR3 is 12 residues long.

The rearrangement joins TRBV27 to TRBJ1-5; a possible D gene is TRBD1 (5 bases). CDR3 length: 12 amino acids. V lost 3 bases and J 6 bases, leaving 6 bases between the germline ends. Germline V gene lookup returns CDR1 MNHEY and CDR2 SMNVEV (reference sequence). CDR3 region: CASSFGGQPQHF. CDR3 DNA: TGTGCCAGCAGTTTCGGGGGTCAGCCCCAGCATTTT.

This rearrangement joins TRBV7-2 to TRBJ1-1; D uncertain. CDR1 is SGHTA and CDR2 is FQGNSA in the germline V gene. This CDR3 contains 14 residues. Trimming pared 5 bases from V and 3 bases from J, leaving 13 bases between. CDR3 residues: CASSPWERDTEAFF. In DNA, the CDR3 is TGTGCCAGCAGCCCCTGGGAGAGGGACACTGAAGCTTTCTTT. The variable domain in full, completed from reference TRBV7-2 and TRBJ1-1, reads GAGVSQSPSNKVTEKGKDVELRCDPISGHTALYWYRQSLGQGLEFLIYFQGNSAPDKSGLPSDRFSAERTGGSVSTLTIQRTQQEDSAVYLCASSPWERDTEAFFGQGTRLTVV.

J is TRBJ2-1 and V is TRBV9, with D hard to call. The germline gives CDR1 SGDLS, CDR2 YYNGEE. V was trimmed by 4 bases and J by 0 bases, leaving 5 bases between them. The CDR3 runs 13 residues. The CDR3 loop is CASSSSSYNEQFF. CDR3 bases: TGTGCCAGCAGCTCGAGCTCCTACAATGAGCAGTTCTTC.

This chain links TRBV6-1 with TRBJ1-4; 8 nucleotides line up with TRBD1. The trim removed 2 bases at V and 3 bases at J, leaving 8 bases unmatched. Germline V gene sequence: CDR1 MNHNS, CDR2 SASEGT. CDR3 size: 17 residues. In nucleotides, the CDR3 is TGTGCCAGCAGTGAACTGGGACAGGACGCGTCTAATGAAAAACTGTTTTTT. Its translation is CASSELGQDASNEKLFF.

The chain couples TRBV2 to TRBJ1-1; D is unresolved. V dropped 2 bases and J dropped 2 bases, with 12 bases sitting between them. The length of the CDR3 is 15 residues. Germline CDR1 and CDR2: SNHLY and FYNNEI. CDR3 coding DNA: TGTGCCAGCAGTGAACGCCCGAGGGAAAACACTGAAGCTTTCTTT. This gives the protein CASSERPRENTEAFF.

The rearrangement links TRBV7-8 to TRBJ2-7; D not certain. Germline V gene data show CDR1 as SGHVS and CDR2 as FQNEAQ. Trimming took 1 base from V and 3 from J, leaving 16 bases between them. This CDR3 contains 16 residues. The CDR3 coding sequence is TGTGCCAGCAGCTTAGACGTGGTGGGAAAGTTCTACGAGCAGTACTTC. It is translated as CASSLDVVGKFYEQYF.

The CDR3 DNA reads TGTGCCAGCAGCGTAACCCGTGCGGGGGGGGCTGATGAGCAGTTCTTC. It codes for CASSVTRAGGADEQFF. The rearrangement uses TRBV9 and TRBJ2-1; 9 bases are a match to TRBD2. Germline CDR1 and CDR2: SGDLS and YYNGEE. J was trimmed by 8 bases and V by 1 base; bases with no gene match: 10. The CDR3 extends over 16 amino acids.

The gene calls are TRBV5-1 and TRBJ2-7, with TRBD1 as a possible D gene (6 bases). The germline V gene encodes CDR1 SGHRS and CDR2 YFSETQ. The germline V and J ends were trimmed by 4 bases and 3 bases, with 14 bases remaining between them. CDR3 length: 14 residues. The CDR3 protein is CASSRGRGDYEQYF. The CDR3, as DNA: TGCGCCAGCAGCAGGGGGAGAGGTGACTACGAGCAGTACTTC.

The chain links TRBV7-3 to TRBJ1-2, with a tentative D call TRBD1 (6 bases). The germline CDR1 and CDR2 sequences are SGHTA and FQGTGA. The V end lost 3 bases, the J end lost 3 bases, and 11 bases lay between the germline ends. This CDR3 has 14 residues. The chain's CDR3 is CASSFDGGHYGYTF. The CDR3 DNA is TGTGCCAGCAGCTTTGACGGGGGGCACTATGGCTACACCTTC.

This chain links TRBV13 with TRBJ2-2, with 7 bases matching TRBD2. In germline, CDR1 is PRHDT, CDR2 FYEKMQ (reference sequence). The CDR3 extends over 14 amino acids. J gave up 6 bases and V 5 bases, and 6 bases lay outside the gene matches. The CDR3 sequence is CASSLPGGAGELFF. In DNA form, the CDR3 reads TGTGCCAGCAGCCTCCCGGGGGGTGCCGGGGAGCTGTTTTTT.

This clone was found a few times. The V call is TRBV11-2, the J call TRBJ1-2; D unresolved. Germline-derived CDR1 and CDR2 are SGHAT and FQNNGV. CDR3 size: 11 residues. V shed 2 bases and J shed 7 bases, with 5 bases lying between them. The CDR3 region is CASSLTAGYTF. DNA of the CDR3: TGTGCCAGCAGCTTAACTGCTGGCTACACCTTC.

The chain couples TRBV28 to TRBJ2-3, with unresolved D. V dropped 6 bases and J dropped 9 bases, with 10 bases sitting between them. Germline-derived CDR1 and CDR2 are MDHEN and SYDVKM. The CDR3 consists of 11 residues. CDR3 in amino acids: CASRLAATQYF. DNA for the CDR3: TGTGCCAGCAGGCTTGCGGCCACGCAGTATTTT.

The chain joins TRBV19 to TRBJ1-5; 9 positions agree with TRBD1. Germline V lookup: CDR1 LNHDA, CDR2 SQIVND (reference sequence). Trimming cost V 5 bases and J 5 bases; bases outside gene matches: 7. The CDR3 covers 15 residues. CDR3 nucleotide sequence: TGTGCCAGTAGTTATCCGGACAGGGGAGATCAGCCCCAGCATTTT. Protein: CASSYPDRGDQPQHF. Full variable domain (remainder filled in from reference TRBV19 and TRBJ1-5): DGGITQSPKYLFRKEGQNVTLSCEQNLNHDAMYWYRQDPGQGLRLIYYSQIVNDFQKGDIAEGYSVSREKKESFPLTVTSAQKNPTAFYLCASSYPDRGDQPQHFGDGTRLSIL.

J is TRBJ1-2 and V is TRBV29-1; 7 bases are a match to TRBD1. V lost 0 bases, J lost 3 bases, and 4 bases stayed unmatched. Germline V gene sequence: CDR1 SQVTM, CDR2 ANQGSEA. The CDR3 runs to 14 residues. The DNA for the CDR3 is TGCAGCGTTGAAGATCGGGACAGCCACTATGGCTACACCTTC. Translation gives CSVEDRDSHYGYTF.